This is a list of T cell receptor beta chains from one sample in a study of T cells in Graves' hyperthyroidism and ophthalmopathy. A single record per CDR3 protein comes from TCRdb applying MiXCR to the multiplex PCR reads. The sample lists 500,000 to 800,000 distinct CDR3 sequences, 13% to 15% occurring once. The sequencing input was blood. These receptors all come from a woman aged 45-59 years with Graves' ophthalmopathy. CDR3s include the opening cysteine and the closing phenylalanine or tryptophan. The D gene is left open where the match is weak. Clone size, where shown, is once, few, many, or a class for clones that have expanded.

abundance	v_gene	d_gene	j_gene	CDR3nt	CDR3aa
few	TRBV5-1	TRBD2	TRBJ2-7	TGCGCCAGCGGGGGGACTAGCGGGAGAGGGGCGGACGAGCAGTACTTC	CASGGTSGRGADEQYF
many	TRBV5-6	.	TRBJ2-1	TGTGCCAGCAGCTTTGGGAGTTCCCCAAACAATGAGCAGTTCTTC	CASSFGSSPNNEQFF
many	TRBV28	TRBD1	TRBJ1-5	TGTGCCAGCAGGCCGGACAGGTTGGGGAATCAGCCCCAGCATTTT	CASRPDRLGNQPQHF
many	TRBV12-3/TRBV12-4	.	TRBJ1-1	TGTGCCAGCAGCCCTTACCCCGGCATGAACACTGAAGCTTTCTTT	CASSPYPGMNTEAFF
.	TRBV20-1	TRBD2	TRBJ2-4	TGCAGTGCCCGGAGCGGGAGTGGTGACATTCAGTACTTC	CSARSGSGDIQYF
few	TRBV20-1	.	TRBJ2-5	TGCAGTGCTCCCCCGACAGACAAAGAGACCCAGTACTTC	CSAPPTDKETQYF
many	TRBV5-1	.	TRBJ2-1	TGCGCCAGCAGCTTTTTCTCGGCCTCCTCCTACAATGAGCAGTTCTTC	CASSFFSASSYNEQFF
.	TRBV24-1	.	TRBJ2-5	TGTGCCACTGCTACTAGTGCGGAGACCCAGTACTTC	CATATSAETQYF
many	TRBV20-1	.	TRBJ2-7	TGCAGTGCTAGAGATGACGGGAGCCCCTACGAGCAGTACTTC	CSARDDGSPYEQYF
.	TRBV12-3/TRBV12-4	TRBD2	TRBJ2-7	TGTGCCAGCAGTCAGACTAGCGGGCTTACCTACGAGCAGTACTTC	CASSQTSGLTYEQYF
many	TRBV5-1	TRBD2	TRBJ2-1	TGCGCCAGCAGTCAAAATAGCGGGAGCTCCTACAATGAGCAGTTCTTC	CASSQNSGSSYNEQFF
many	TRBV28	.	TRBJ2-6	TGTGCCAGCAGTCAACCGTACGACACGGGGTCTGGGGCCAACGTCCTGACTTTC	CASSQPYDTGSGANVLTF
few	TRBV6-2/TRBV6-3	TRBD2	TRBJ2-1	TGTGCCAGCAGTTACCGGCGGGAGGTATACAATGAGCAGTTCTTC	CASSYRREVYNEQFF
many	TRBV2	.	TRBJ2-7	TGTGCCAGCAGTGATTTGGGTGCTCACGAGCAGTACTTC	CASSDLGAHEQYF
many	TRBV28	.	TRBJ2-1	TGTGCCAGCAGTTCACCTCCGGGGACGGGGCAGTTCTTC	CASSSPPGTGQFF
once	TRBV6-2/TRBV6-3	TRBD1	TRBJ2-5	TGTGCCAGCAGTCGGGCCGGGACAGGGCTACAAGAGACCCAGTACTTC	CASSRAGTGLQETQYF
.	TRBV11-2	TRBD2	TRBJ2-3	TGTGCCAGCAGCCGTCTAGCGGGAGGACGCACAGATACGCAGTATTTT	CASSRLAGGRTDTQYF
few	TRBV6-1	.	TRBJ2-7	TGTGCCAGCAGACTGACACAGCCGGGCTACGAGCAGTACTTC	CASRLTQPGYEQYF
.	TRBV20-1	.	TRBJ1-5	TGCAGTGCCACAGCAGGTGTGTGGGGCGATCAGCCCCAGCATTTT	CSATAGVWGDQPQHF
.	TRBV6-1	.	TRBJ2-3	TGTGCCAGCAGTGCTGGGGCGGCTAGGGCGGCAGATACGCAGTATTTT	CASSAGAARAADTQYF
many	TRBV18	.	TRBJ1-1	TGTGCCAGCTCACCGACCGGGACAACGAACACTGAAGCTTTCTTT	CASSPTGTTNTEAFF
many	TRBV18	TRBD2	TRBJ2-1	TGTGCCAGCTCAGGGACTAGCGCCAATGAGCAGTTCTTC	CASSGTSANEQFF
many	TRBV28	TRBD1	TRBJ2-7	TGTGCCAGCACTCTCTCCCGGGACAGGGGCTACGAGCAGTACTTC	CASTLSRDRGYEQYF
many	TRBV2	.	TRBJ2-7	TGTGCCAGCAGTGAAACAGGGTTTTCATCCTACGAGCAGTACTTC	CASSETGFSSYEQYF
.	TRBV28	TRBD1	TRBJ1-4	TGTGCCAGCAACACCTGGGTTACCGGGACAGGGGTTGAAAAACTGTTTTTT	CASNTWVTGTGVEKLFF
many	TRBV9	TRBD1	TRBJ2-1	TGTGCCAGCACCTCCGGGACAGGGATTTCCCGGTTTGGCAATGAGCAGTTCTTC	CASTSGTGISRFGNEQFF
few	TRBV5-5	.	TRBJ2-7	TGTGCCAGCATCAGGGGGGGCGAGCAGTACTTC	CASIRGGEQYF
many	TRBV3-1	TRBD1	TRBJ2-7	TGTGCCAGCAGACTCGGGACAGGGGGTTACGAGCAGTACTTC	CASRLGTGGYEQYF
many	TRBV12-3/TRBV12-4	.	TRBJ2-7	TGTGCCAGCAGCCCAGGGTCTCGGACTTTTGCCTACGAGCAGTACTTC	CASSPGSRTFAYEQYF
many	TRBV7-2	.	TRBJ1-3	TGTGCCAGCAGCTTAGCAGGTGCCCGCTCTGGAAACACCATATATTTT	CASSLAGARSGNTIYF
many	TRBV30	.	TRBJ1-2	TGTGCCTGGAGTGTATCCGTAGGAGCCGCTAACTATGGCTACACCTTC	CAWSVSVGAANYGYTF
many	TRBV24-1	.	TRBJ2-7	TGTGCCACCAGTGATCATGGACTCTCGGGGGAGCAGTACTTC	CATSDHGLSGEQYF
many	TRBV18	TRBD1	TRBJ2-3	TGTGCCAGCTCACCAAGGGACAGGAATACTGATACGCAGTATTTT	CASSPRDRNTDTQYF
few	TRBV2	TRBD1	TRBJ2-1	TGTGCCAGCGACAGGGCATACAATGAGCAGTTCTTC	CASDRAYNEQFF
many	TRBV7-2	TRBD2	TRBJ2-7	TGTGCCAGCAGCTTTTTTAGGGGACTAGCGGGAAGCTCCTACGAGCAGTACTTC	CASSFFRGLAGSSYEQYF
.	TRBV19	.	TRBJ2-7	TGTGCCAGTAGTATTAGACAGGAGAGCTCCTACGAGCAGTACTTC	CASSIRQESSYEQYF
many	TRBV20-1	.	TRBJ2-2	TGCAGTGCGTTGAAGAACACCGGGGAGCTGTTTTTT	CSALKNTGELFF
.	TRBV28	TRBD1	TRBJ2-6	TGTGCCAGCCATAGACAGGGGGCAGGAGGGGCCAACGTCCTGACTTTC	CASHRQGAGGANVLTF
many	TRBV19	.	TRBJ1-3	TGTGCCAGTAGTATACAAGGGGGATTCGCTGGAAACACCATATATTTT	CASSIQGGFAGNTIYF
.	TRBV27	.	TRBJ1-6	TGTGCCAGCATGATCAGTGTCGGCTCCTATAATTCACCCCTCCACTTT	CASMISVGSYNSPLHF